The 21 T cell receptor beta chains listed next were all sequenced from one sample in a study of T cell repertoires in cytomegalovirus infection. Using its own MiXCR run on the reads, TCRdb lists one record per CDR3 protein. The table includes 600,000 to 700,000 distinct CDR3 sequences, about 33% detected once. For these receptors, no antigen is known. The sample here was cultured PBMCs, taken from culture after CMV antigen stimulation. The source is a human donor in good health (CMV status not recorded). Some clones in this sample may be carry-over from other donors' samples.

The chain is built from TRBV7-9 and TRBJ2-4; D is ambiguous. Trimming pared 0 bases from V and 0 bases from J, leaving 12 bases between. This CDR3 region has 17 residues. Looked up from germline, CDR1 is SEHNR and CDR2 is FQNEAQ (reference sequence). CDR3 coding DNA: TGTGCCAGCAGCTTAGCGGGCCTTCCCCTAGCCAAAAACATTCAGTACTTC. This sequence encodes CASSLAGLPLAKNIQYF.

This clonotype occurred many times. V and J are TRBV7-2 and TRBJ2-3; D is uncertain. Germline loops: CDR1 SGHTA, CDR2 FQGNSA. CDR3 length: 14 amino acids. Trimming stripped 0 bases from V and 2 bases from J, with 6 bases between. As DNA, the CDR3 is TGTGCCAGCAGCTTAGCGCCGGCCACAGATACGCAGTATTTT. Translated: CASSLAPATDTQYF. The full variable domain, with the rest looked up from reference TRBV7-2 and TRBJ2-3, is GAGVSQSPSNKVTEKGKDVELRCDPISGHTALYWYRQSLGQGLEFLIYFQGNSAPDKSGLPSDRFSAERTGGSVSTLTIQRTQQEDSAVYLCASSLAPATDTQYFGPGTRLTVL.

The chain combines TRBV5-4 with TRBJ2-3; 8 bases align to TRBD2. The trim removed 7 bases at V and 0 bases at J, leaving 13 bases unmatched. Germline-derived CDR1 and CDR2 are SGHNT and YYREEE (reference sequence). CDR3 length equals 17 residues. DNA for the CDR3: TGTGCCAGCTACAATTTCAAGCGGGGGCTTAGCACAGATACGCAGTATTTT. Its protein is CASYNFKRGLSTDTQYF.

This chain connects TRBV6-2 or TRBV6-3 to TRBJ1-5, with TRBD1 identical over 8 bases. This CDR3 spans 14 amino acids. Germline CDR1 reads MNHEY; CDR2 reads SVGEGT. The trim removed 6 bases at V and 9 bases at J, leaving 10 bases unmatched. The CDR3 nucleotides are TGTGCCAGCAGCGCCGGGACAGGTCTTTTGCCCCAGCATTTT. It codes for CASSAGTGLLPQHF.

In its sample, this clonotype was seen a few times. V is TRBV14 and J is TRBJ1-2; a possible D gene is TRBD1 (5 bases). V was cut by 0 bases and J by 3 bases, with 14 bases left in between. This CDR3 comprises 16 residues. The germline V gene has CDR1 SGHDN and CDR2 FVKESK. The CDR3 region is CASSQELRGVDYGYTF. CDR3 DNA: TGTGCCAGCAGCCAAGAACTACGGGGGGTAGACTATGGCTACACCTTC.

J is TRBJ2-7 and V is TRBV28, with no clear D. The CDR3 totals 12 residues. V dropped 3 bases and J dropped 2 bases, with 5 bases sitting between them. Germline CDR1 MDHEN, CDR2 SYDVKM. DNA of the CDR3: TGTGCCAGCAGTTTTCGTACCTACGAGCAGTACTTC. Protein sequence: CASSFRTYEQYF.

The chain couples TRBV4-1 to TRBJ1-5, with 8 bases identical to TRBD1. Germline CDR1 and CDR2: MGHRA and YSYEKL. The ends lost 8 bases at V and 0 bases at J; junction bases unmatched: 9. This CDR3 has 16 amino acids. CDR3: CASSDRETYSNQPQHF. CDR3 nucleotide sequence: TGCGCCAGCTCGGACAGGGAGACCTATAGCAATCAGCCCCAGCATTTT.

The rearrangement links TRBV6-2 or TRBV6-3 to TRBJ2-1, with 9 bases matching TRBD2. The germline gives CDR1 MNHEY, CDR2 SVGEGT. The ends lost 1 base at V and 9 bases at J; junction bases unmatched: 16. The CDR3 extends over 18 amino acids. The chain's CDR3 is CASSYLTGMASGKGEQFF. The CDR3 nucleotides read TGTGCCAGCAGTTACTTAACAGGGATGGCTAGCGGGAAGGGTGAGCAGTTCTTC.

There are a few counts of this clonotype. V usage is TRBV15 and J usage is TRBJ2-7, with D maybe TRBD2 (6 bases). There are 14 residues in the CDR3. The germline V gene has CDR1 LNHNV and CDR2 YYDKDF (reference sequence). Trimming left V 1 base short and J 2 bases short, with 9 bases between. Here the CDR3 reads CATSRVEGTYEQYF. As DNA, the CDR3 is TGTGCCACCAGCAGAGTGGAGGGGACCTACGAGCAGTACTTC.

This clonotype occurred once. The chain recombines TRBV27 with TRBJ2-7; TRBD2 is a possible D gene (6 bases). The CDR3 is 16 residues long. Germline CDR1 is MNHEY and CDR2 is SMNVEV (reference sequence). V was cut by 5 bases and J by 0 bases, with 17 bases left in between. DNA for the CDR3: TGTGCCAGCAGTCCCCTCGGGGGTAGGGGCTCCTACGAGCAGTACTTC. This sequence encodes CASSPLGGRGSYEQYF.

This sequence joins TRBV19 and TRBJ1-6; D not resolved. CDR1 and CDR2 (germline): LNHDA, SQIVND (reference sequence). This CDR3 region has 15 residues. V shed 5 bases and J shed 7 bases, with 15 bases lying between them. CDR3 protein: CASSPGNLANSPLHF. In nucleotides, the CDR3 is TGTGCCAGTAGTCCCGGGAACCTCGCAAATTCACCCCTCCACTTT.

The genes are TRBV10-3 and TRBJ1-4, with 7 bases fitting TRBD1. The length of the CDR3 is 13 residues. Germline lookup yields CDR1 ENHRY and CDR2 SYGVKD. V dropped 8 bases and J dropped 7; count of bases not matched to a gene: 7. As DNA, the CDR3 is TGTGCCATCTCGGACAGGTATAGTGAAAAACTGTTTTTT. Protein sequence: CAISDRYSEKLFF.

This clonotype was detected a few times. The V gene is TRBV19, the J gene TRBJ2-2; no reliable D call. V was clipped by 2 bases and J by 4 bases, with 20 bases between them. The CDR3 is made up of 18 amino acids. Germline lookup yields CDR1 LNHDA and CDR2 SQIVND (reference sequence). The CDR3 loop is CASSISPRPGVGTGELFF. CDR3 bases: TGTGCCAGTAGTATATCACCCCGCCCGGGCGTGGGCACCGGGGAGCTGTTTTTT. Complete variable domain (other parts from reference TRBV19 and TRBJ2-2): DGGITQSPKYLFRKEGQNVTLSCEQNLNHDAMYWYRQDPGQGLRLIYYSQIVNDFQKGDIAEGYSVSREKKESFPLTVTSAQKNPTAFYLCASSISPRPGVGTGELFFGEGSRLTVL.

J is TRBJ2-1 and V is TRBV9; TRBD1 aligns across 7 bases. CDR1 SGDLS and CDR2 YYNGEE come from the germline V gene. V dropped 3 bases and J dropped 9; count of bases not matched to a gene: 12. The length of the CDR3 is 15 residues. The CDR3: CASSGIQGDLGEQFF. The CDR3 bases are TGTGCCAGCAGCGGAATCCAGGGGGACCTGGGTGAGCAGTTCTTC.

In its sample, this clonotype was seen a few times. The chain couples TRBV19 to TRBJ2-7; D may correspond to TRBD1 or TRBD2 (5 bases each). Germline-derived CDR1 and CDR2 are LNHDA and SQIVND (reference sequence). V dropped 3 bases and J dropped 3 bases, with 12 bases sitting between them. The CDR3 has 14 residues. In DNA form, the CDR3 reads TGTGCCAGTAGTATCGGGACCCTTGGCTACGAGCAGTACTTC. This gives the protein CASSIGTLGYEQYF.

V is TRBV7-2 and J is TRBJ1-1; 7 bases fit TRBD1. The CDR3 consists of 16 residues. Per germline, CDR1 SGHTA and CDR2 FQGNSA. V was pared by 3 bases and J by 4 bases, with 11 bases of the junction left unmatched. This CDR3 is CASSFYRGSFGTEAFF. For the CDR3, the DNA is TGTGCCAGCAGCTTCTACAGGGGATCTTTTGGCACTGAAGCTTTCTTT. Using reference TRBV7-2 and TRBJ1-1 for the parts outside the CDR3, the full variable domain is GAGVSQSPSNKVTEKGKDVELRCDPISGHTALYWYRQSLGQGLEFLIYFQGNSAPDKSGLPSDRFSAERTGGSVSTLTIQRTQQEDSAVYLCASSFYRGSFGTEAFFGQGTRLTVV.

CDR3 in DNA: TGCAGTGCTAGAGATGCGCGACTGCAAGAGACCCAGTACTTC. Encoded protein: CSARDARLQETQYF. The chain couples TRBV20-1 to TRBJ2-5; D remains ambiguous. V was trimmed by 0 bases and J by 2 bases, leaving 10 bases between them. Germline V gene data show CDR1 as DFQATT and CDR2 as SNEGSKA (reference sequence). The CDR3 loop spans 14 amino acids.

This clonotype was observed a handful of times. The V gene is TRBV12-3 or TRBV12-4, the J gene TRBJ1-2; D is possibly TRBD1 (6 bases). V was clipped by 3 bases and J by 6 bases, with 17 bases between them. The length of the CDR3 is 15 residues. The CDR3 loop is CASSFGGTSGHGYTF. The CDR3, as DNA: TGTGCCAGCAGTTTTGGCGGGACAAGTGGCCATGGCTACACCTTC.

In its sample, this clonotype was seen a few times. The chain employs TRBV6-1 and TRBJ2-7, with D possibly being TRBD1 (6 bases). The length of the CDR3 is 15 residues. Germline CDR1 MNHNS, CDR2 SASEGT. V lost 5 bases and J lost 0, with 14 bases in between. CDR3 bases: TGTGCCAGCAGTAGAGGGGACACCTACTCCTACGAGCAGTACTTC. Translation: CASSRGDTYSYEQYF.

A remark on this clonotype: A much larger clone differs by one base, so this may be a read error. No conserved phenylalanine or tryptophan is present at the end of the CDR3, so a read error is the likely explanation. J is TRBJ1-1 and V is TRBV7-8; no firm D call. CDR3 length: 14 residues. The germline V gene encodes CDR1 SGHVS and CDR2 FQNEAQ. Trimming left V 1 base short and J 11 bases short, with 17 bases between. CDR3 protein: CASSLVRQSQRAFV. The CDR3 DNA reads as TGTGCCAGCAGCTTAGTCAGGCAGTCCCAACGCGCTTTCGTT.

The gene calls are TRBV7-8 and TRBJ1-5; TRBD1 matches at 10 bases. Germline V gives CDR1 SGHVS, CDR2 FQNEAQ. The CDR3 sequence is 18 residues long. The trim removed 1 base at V and 0 bases at J, leaving 6 bases unmatched. This chain's CDR3 is CASSLGRDRGYSNQPQHF. In DNA, the CDR3 is TGTGCCAGCAGCTTAGGCCGGGACAGGGGTTATAGCAATCAGCCCCAGCATTTT. Full variable domain (missing parts from reference TRBV7-8 and TRBJ1-5): GAGVSQSPRYKVAKRGQDVALRCDPISGHVSLFWYQQALGQGPEFLTYFQNEAQLDKSGLPSDRFFAERPEGSVSTLKIQRTQQEDSAVYLCASSLGRDRGYSNQPQHFGDGTRLSIL.